The present T cell receptor (beta chain) was sequenced within a study of post-analysis software for immune sequencing data. Across the whole study: Relapsing-remitting, secondary progressive and progressive-relapsing multiple sclerosis were all included among the disease courses.

Study-level points and caveats: Samples from a shared batch, those prepared together, strongly co-clustered by F measure. Elevated frequency relative to controls characterized roughly 5 TRBV segments in patients, TRBV5-6, TRBV5-1 and TRBV20-1 among them.

Every TCR beta cDNA library bore unique molecular identifiers. Once roughly 1 to 10 million T cells were used, roughly 490,000 cDNA molecules resulted. TCRdb reprocessed the PCR reads with MiXCR, giving one entry per CDR3 protein. The table has about 380,000 distinct CDR3 sequences, around a third seen once. Only a few counts were recorded for this clonotype. As yet, its antigen is unknown. The CDR3 contains 18 residues. V gave up 7 bases and J gave up 0 bases, with 25 bases separating them. Germline V gene lookup returns CDR1 SQVTM and CDR2 ANQGSEA. The V gene is TRBV29-1, the J gene TRBJ2-1; a weak D match, TRBD2 (6 bases). Source material: blood. The receptor was isolated from a girl aged 10 to 17 with multiple sclerosis. Here the CDR3 reads CSAVALRLEISSYNEQFF. CDR3 coding DNA: TGCAGCGCCGTAGCTTTGAGACTAGAAATAAGCTCCTACAATGAGCAGTTCTTC.